This TCR beta chain came from a study of cytomegalovirus exposure and HLA in healthy donors. Study-wide results and limits: Within the data, a cluster of highly shared sequence variants was likely a sequencing artifact.

In the PCR, 60 Vbeta and 13 Jbeta primers were used. The protocol was immunoSEQ multiplex PCR, while the TCRdb copy is restricted to in-frame clones and leaves out a portion. The table lists about 210,000 clones, around 83% of them singletons. In its sample, this clone was seen once. Its antigen is undetermined. The sequence derives from a girl aged 2 to 9 in good health and CMV-seronegative. The sequencing input was PBMCs.

The CDR3 DNA reads TGCGCCAGCAGGGACAGCTTGAACACTGAAGCTTTCTTT. Translated, it gives CASRDSLNTEAFF. The chain uses TRBV10-1 and TRBJ1-1; perhaps TRBD1 as D (6 bases). The CDR3 contains 13 residues. Trimming took off 6 bases at V and 0 bases at J, with 8 bases between the two ends. CDR1 and CDR2 from the germline V gene are WNHNN and SYGVQD (reference sequence).